The rows below give T cell receptor beta chains drawn from one sample of a study of OX40 agonist ivuxolimab in advanced cancers. Sequencing used immunoSEQ multiplex PCR; TCRdb keeps in-frame clones, though not all of them. Of over 60,000 clones in the sample, around 87% are singletons; the top ten hold around 2%. The source material was CD4+ or CD8+ T cells sorted from blood, sampled in a trial of the OX40 agonist ivuxolimab. The receptors here all came from an adult with an advanced solid tumor such as melanoma, head and neck, liver or kidney cancer. Each CDR3 is given with its conserved first and last residue. Each record gives: J gene, clone size, D gene, V gene, CDR3 protein, CDR3 DNA. The D gene is left open where the match is weak. Expanded clones get a size class; other rows say once, few or many, or leave the size out.

TRBJ2-7 . TRBD1 TRBV7-2 CASSLRGTGVSYEQYF TGTGCCAGCAGCCTAAGGGGGACAGGGGTCTCCTACGAGCAGTACTTC
TRBJ1-1 . . TRBV5-1 CASSLASEYEAFF TGCGCCAGCAGCTTGGCCTCGGAGTACGAAGCTTTCTTT
TRBJ1-4 once . TRBV10-3 CAISARQEEKLFF TGTGCCATCAGCGCGAGACAGGAGGAAAAACTGTTTTTT
TRBJ1-1 . . TRBV19 CASSRPVNMNTEAFF TGTGCCAGTAGTAGGCCAGTAAACATGAACACTGAAGCTTTCTTT
TRBJ1-2 . TRBD1 TRBV7-2 CASSLLKGAKVDGYTF TGTGCCAGCAGCCTATTAAAGGGGGCCAAGGTGGATGGCTACACCTTC
TRBJ2-7 . TRBD1 TRBV9 CASSAQRTGGPYEQYF TGTGCCAGCAGCGCACAACGTACAGGGGGCCCCTACGAGCAGTACTTC
TRBJ1-4 . . TRBV7-9 CASSLRLDSNEKLFF TGTGCCAGCAGCCTTAGACTCGACAGTAATGAAAAACTGTTTTTT
TRBJ2-7 medium-sized . TRBV6-1 CASSVDPRDEQYF TGTGCCAGCAGTGTGGATCCGAGAGACGAGCAGTACTTC
TRBJ2-3 . . TRBV5-6 CASMKERGTDTQYF TGTGCCAGCATGAAAGAGCGGGGCACAGATACGCAGTATTTT
TRBJ1-2 . TRBD1 TRBV7-2 CASSLEGRTGVYGYTF TGTGCCAGCAGCTTAGAGGGGCGGACAGGGGTTTATGGCTACACCTTC
TRBJ2-2 . . TRBV9 CASSVWGGGELFF TGTGCCAGCAGCGTGTGGGGCGGTGGGGAGCTGTTTTTT
TRBJ1-1 . TRBD1 TRBV29-1 CSGDRGQTEAFF TGCAGCGGAGACAGGGGTCAGACTGAAGCTTTCTTT
TRBJ2-2 . . TRBV5-1 CASTTSPGRTLTGELFF TGCGCCAGCACCACCTCTCCGGGACGGACCCTCACCGGGGAGCTGTTTTTT
TRBJ2-3 . . TRBV28 CASSPFQVSSTDTQYF TGTGCCAGCAGTCCATTCCAGGTGTCTAGCACAGATACGCAGTATTTT
TRBJ2-7 . TRBD1 TRBV27 CASSERQGYEQYF TGTGCCAGCAGTGAACGACAGGGCTACGAGCAGTACTTC
TRBJ1-4 . TRBD1 TRBV28 CASRTGGSTNEKLFF TGTGCCAGCCGGACAGGGGGCTCAACTAATGAAAAACTGTTTTTT
TRBJ1-2 . . TRBV5-1 CASSQGTANYGYTF TGCGCCAGCAGCCAGGGGACTGCTAACTATGGCTACACCTTC
TRBJ2-5 . . TRBV18 CASSPWDKAEEWTQYF TGTGCCAGCTCTCCCTGGGACAAGGCTGAAGAGTGGACCCAGTACTTC
TRBJ2-1 . . TRBV14 CASSQTTREQFF TGTGCCAGCAGCCAAACAACCCGGGAGCAGTTCTTC